This T cell receptor (beta chain) is from a study of response to subunit inactivated influenza vaccine. Points from the study as a whole: Seasonal influenza vaccination, on each occasion, was suggested by the authors to recruit few new T cells.

This clonotype was seen ten or more times. Its antigen is as yet unknown. TCRdb re-called the RT-PCR reads through MiXCR, storing one row per CDR3 protein. The sample contains roughly 650,000 distinct CDR3 sequences, 14% of which appear only once. The TCR comes from a middle-aged man who received an inactivated influenza vaccine. This specimen consisted of PBMCs from blood, obtained approximately 15 days before vaccination.

The CDR3 here is CASSLGPAGTYNEQFF. In DNA, the CDR3 is TGTGCCAGCAGCTTAGGTCCAGCGGGAACCTACAATGAGCAGTTCTTC. This rearrangement joins TRBV7-9 to TRBJ2-1; TRBD2 matches 7 bases. V was pared by 1 base and J by 2 bases, with 5 bases of the junction left unmatched. CDR1 and CDR2 (germline): SEHNR, FQNEAQ (reference sequence). The CDR3 runs 16 residues. The full variable domain, rest sourced from reference TRBV7-9 and TRBJ2-1, is DTGVSQNPRHKITKRGQNVTFRCDPISEHNRLYWYRQTLGQGPEFLTYFQNEAQLEKSRLLSDRFSAERPKGSFSTLEIQRTEQGDSAMYLCASSLGPAGTYNEQFFGPGTRLTVL.